The source of this T cell receptor beta chain is a study of shared clonotypes between healthy human individuals (dated by TCRdb to the early 2020s). With regard to the full study: A few men and a couple of women, aged 18 to 49 years, made up the cohort. For each donor, CD4 naive and CD4 memory were each given three plates, CD8 naive was given two plates, and CD8 memory was given one plate. To estimate repertoire size and how much clonotype sharing occurs between individuals, the study deeply sequenced the blood TCR repertoires of five healthy adults. Different laboratories and diverse techniques were used to prepare libraries and sequence TCR repertoires, to increase sequencing depth and limit assay-specific biases. Leukapheresis yielded between about 0.85 and 10 billion PBMCs per donor. On the study overall, not on this receptor specifically: Pairwise subsampling led to the expectation that sequencing depth would affect the degree of clonotype sharing among donors. Only blood was sampled, and tissue TCR repertoires likely differ from those in blood. Rarefaction of sorted-subset datasets indicated incomplete sequencing despite the large sequencing depth. Estimated clonotype richness was generally larger for naive than for memory subsets. Sharing across a handful of donors was observed for approximately 5% of naive CD4, over 3% of naive CD8, 2% to 2.5% of memory CD4, and about 0.39% of memory CD8 clonotypes. Higher generation probabilities were observed for clonotypes shared by all four sorted-subset donors than for non-shared clonotypes. The genetic and exposure-history diversity represented was limited by the small number of donors.

This clone turned up a few times. Its antigen is not yet known. The record has no base qualities; no much larger clone is one base away. Using the deep immunoSEQ assay, TCR CDR3 regions were amplified from genomic DNA by multiplex PCR. Extracted genomic DNA from each cell subset was distributed evenly across all wells of several immunoSEQ 96-well plates, and each plate was treated as a replicate. For sorted subsets, each replicate PCR was loaded with 200 to 250 ng genomic DNA, equivalent to 25,000 to 30,000 T cell genomes. The purified libraries were quantified using a Qubit 3.0 fluorometer, sized with a Bioanalyzer 2100, and then quantified again using the KAPA Library Quantification kit. Every immunoSEQ 96-well plate was sequenced on a separate single-read 150-cycle Illumina NextSeq 550 flow cell. As for the original processing: Because the immunoSEQ output included only junctional sequences and no quality scores, the filtering could not be the same as the filtering used for full-length reads. Sequences were annotated with PyIR, a Python wrapper for IgBLAST v1.9, and V/J genes and CDR3 were assigned using IMGT germline references. Reads were filtered out if the reads had weak V/J assignments (E-value above 1e-6), no CDR3, stop codons, out-of-frame junctions, or ambiguous translated residues. V3J clonotypes were defined as sequences sharing the same inferred V gene, J gene, and CDR3 amino acid sequence. Percentage overlap between repertoires was computed as shared unique clonotypes divided by the size of the smaller repertoire. RTK rarefaction, the Chao1 estimator, and Recon v2.1 estimates of unobserved clonotypes were used to assess repertoire richness. Generation probabilities for all TCRbeta clonotypes obtained by the gDNA method from four donors were computed using OLGA. In TCRdb, the immuneACCESS table is reduced to in-frame sequences with V and J assigned. These tables do not hold every clone; where another copy was compared, an unresolved V gene accounts for under half, and the others remain unexplained. Clone size and the V and J calls come from that table; the DNA yielded D and trimming. In all, the sample holds around 340,000 clones, and over 70% of those were seen once. Over 9.5% of the sample is in the top ten clones.

The donors were healthy, HIV-negative adults with no recently reported acute infections or vaccinations. Every donor was a Caucasian adult living in Nashville, Tennessee, USA. CD4+ T cells were enriched through magnetic negative selection, after which naive cells were positively selected on CD45RA and the remaining negative fraction served as the memory subset. Blood was collected by leukapheresis, and PBMCs were isolated by Ficoll-Histopaque density gradient centrifugation and then cryopreserved in liquid nitrogen vapor phase. Purity and quantity of every magnetically sorted T cell population were checked by analytical flow cytometry. From each sorted fraction, genomic DNA was isolated and quantified by UV absorbance on a Nanodrop 2000c. The sequenced sample consisted of memory CD4+ T cells sorted from blood. The sample's cell subset or site label, in plain terms: CD45RA-negative fraction. The sequence was collected from a man aged 30 to 45 in good health.

The DNA sequence is as follows: TGCGCCAGCAGCTTGGAAGGGGGGGGAGAGGGGACAGATACGCAGTATTTT. This sequence encodes CASSLEGGGEGTDTQYF. This sequence uses TRBV5-1 and TRBJ2-3, with a weak D call of TRBD2 (7 bases match). CDR1 SGHRS and CDR2 YFSETQ are derived from the germline V gene. V and J lose 0 bases and 3 bases, and a span of 17 bases separates them. Taken from cysteine to phenylalanine, the CDR3 has 17 residues. Of the read, only the CDR3 DNA is kept; its 51 bases are in frame from base 1.